A single sample gave rise to the 28 T cell receptor beta chains below, sequenced in a study of blood T cell repertoires in COVID-19. The table came from immunoSEQ multiplex PCR; TCRdb's copy has only in-frame clones and leaves some out. The sample gives almost 250,000 clones, 70% to 90% of which show up once; about 9.3% is in the top ten. Sequencing used PBMCs or T cells enriched from blood (not recorded which). The source is a woman aged 50 to 60 with acute COVID-19.

The V call is TRBV3-1 (or the pseudogene TRBV3-2), the J call TRBJ2-1, with D possibly being TRBD2 (5 bases). The V end was cut by 1 base, the J end by 7 bases, with 14 bases between. The CDR3 is 15 residues long. The V gene's germline CDR1 is LGHDT and CDR2 YNNKEL (reference sequence). DNA of the CDR3: TGTGCCAGCAGCCAAGTCTCAGTCTCGGGGAATGAGCAGTTCTTC. This sequence encodes CASSQVSVSGNEQFF.

The gene calls are TRBV19 and TRBJ1-1, with D perhaps matching TRBD1 (5 bases). Germline values: CDR1 LNHDA, CDR2 SQIVND (reference sequence). The CDR3 totals 17 residues. With 2 bases removed from V and 0 bases from J, the gap between germline ends came to 16 bases. The CDR3 nucleotides read TGTGCCAGTAGTATACGGGGGTTGGGATATATGAACACTGAAGCTTTCTTT. Its protein is CASSIRGLGYMNTEAFF.

The CDR3 DNA reads TGTGCCAGCAGTTACTCGTGGACAGGGACAAATCAGCCCCAGCATTTT. Protein sequence: CASSYSWTGTNQPQHF. This rearrangement joins TRBV6-5 to TRBJ1-5; 8 nucleotides agree with TRBD1. V trimming: 0 bases; J trimming: 4 bases; junction bases outside the gene matches: 5. The CDR3 runs 16 residues. The V gene's germline CDR1 is MNHEY and CDR2 SVGAGI.

This clone was found once. CDR3 nucleotide sequence: TGTGCCAGCAGCCCGAGTGGGGGAGGCTACGAGCAGTACTTC. Its protein is CASSPSGGGYEQYF. The chain employs TRBV7-9 and TRBJ2-7, with D possibly being TRBD2 (6 bases). The V gene lost 5 bases and the J gene lost 3 bases, with 14 bases spanning the gap. The CDR3 spans 14 residues. The germline gives CDR1 SEHNR, CDR2 FQNEAQ (reference sequence).

The J gene is TRBJ1-2, the V gene TRBV7-9, with TRBD1 identical over 7 bases. With V trimmed by 6 bases and J by 6 bases, 16 bases remained unmatched. Germline CDR1 and CDR2: SEHNR and FQNEAQ (reference sequence). The length of the CDR3 is 16 residues. The CDR3 DNA reads TGTGCCAGCAGACACTCCCTTAGGGGGCCGGGGGATGGCTACACCTTC. It encodes CASRHSLRGPGDGYTF.

V gene TRBV15 combines with J gene TRBJ1-4, with 7 bases aligning to TRBD1. This CDR3 comprises 15 residues. Trimming cost V 5 bases and J 3 bases; bases outside gene matches: 6. Germline CDR1 reads LNHNV; CDR2 reads YYDKDF (reference sequence). This chain's CDR3 is CATSWRQGPNEKLFF. The CDR3 region has the DNA TGTGCCACCAGCTGGAGACAGGGCCCTAATGAAAAACTGTTTTTT. Together with reference TRBV15 and TRBJ1-4, the CDR3 gives the full variable domain: DAMVIQNPRYQVTQFGKPVTLSCSQTLNHNVMYWYQQKSSQAPKLLFHYYDKDFNNEADTPDNFQSRRPNTSFCFLDIRSPGLGDTAMYLCATSWRQGPNEKLFFGSGTQLSVL.

The chain uses TRBV30 and TRBJ1-3; the D is unclear. V gave up 0 bases and J gave up 3 bases, with 12 bases separating them. Germline-derived CDR1 and CDR2 are GTSNPN and SVGIG (reference sequence). The CDR3 loop spans 15 amino acids. In nucleotides, the CDR3 is TGTGCCTGGAGTGTGGGAGACACAGTTGGAAACACCATATATTTT. It codes for CAWSVGDTVGNTIYF.

V is TRBV10-3 and J is TRBJ1-2; TRBD1 aligns across 7 bases. Per germline, CDR1 ENHRY and CDR2 SYGVKD. V lost 0 bases, J lost 4 bases, and 8 bases stayed unmatched. The length of the CDR3 is 16 residues. The CDR3 coding sequence is TGTGCCATCAGTGAGTCCGTCTGGGACAGCGGCTATGGCTACACCTTC. This encodes CAISESVWDSGYGYTF.

This chain links TRBV29-1 with TRBJ2-5; D not certain. V was cut by 8 bases and J by 1 base, with 14 bases left in between. This CDR3 has 13 amino acids. The germline gives CDR1 SQVTM, CDR2 ANQGSEA. CDR3 region: CSTTSGSQETQYF. CDR3 coding DNA: TGCAGCACCACTTCAGGAAGCCAAGAGACCCAGTACTTC.

The chain is built from TRBV30 and TRBJ1-1; the match to TRBD1 covers 10 bases. The CDR3 contains 15 residues. The germline gives CDR1 GTSNPN, CDR2 SVGIG (reference sequence). V was pared by 6 bases and J by 3 bases, with 10 bases of the junction left unmatched. CDR3 residues: CACRQGAIGYTEAFF. The DNA for the CDR3 is TGTGCCTGTCGACAGGGGGCTATTGGGTACACTGAAGCTTTCTTT. The whole variable domain, remainder taken from reference TRBV30 and TRBJ1-1, is SQTIHQWPATLVQPVGSPLSLECTVEGTSNPNLYWYRQAAGRGLQLLFYSVGIGQISSEVPQNLSASRPQDRQFILSSKKLLLSDSGFYLCACRQGAIGYTEAFFGQGTRLTVV.

This chain links TRBV24-1 with TRBJ1-5; tentative D call: TRBD1 (6 bases). Trimming pared 5 bases from V and 6 bases from J, leaving 13 bases between. CDR1 is KGHDR, CDR2 SFDVKD, per germline. The CDR3 loop spans 14 amino acids. The CDR3 loop reads CATSGAGDRQPQHF. In nucleotides, the CDR3 is TGTGCCACCAGTGGGGCAGGGGATCGTCAGCCCCAGCATTTT.

V is TRBV5-4 and J is TRBJ1-5, with D perhaps matching TRBD1 (5 bases). The CDR3 runs to 15 residues. Germline V gives CDR1 SGHNT, CDR2 YYREEE (reference sequence). Trimming removed 3 bases at V and 6 bases at J, with 16 bases between. This chain's CDR3 is CASSSWGVSGQPQHF. The CDR3 nucleotides read TGTGCCAGCAGCTCCTGGGGGGTAAGTGGTCAGCCCCAGCATTTT.

The chain recombines TRBV30 with TRBJ1-2; D perhaps matches TRBD1 (6 bases). V lost 4 bases to trimming and J lost 3 bases, with 18 bases between them. Germline CDR1 is GTSNPN and CDR2 is SVGIG (reference sequence). The CDR3 length is 15 residues. CDR3 DNA: TGTGCCTGGAACTACGGGGGGGCCGGGGACTATGGCTACACCTTC. Amino acid sequence: CAWNYGGAGDYGYTF.

V and J are TRBV19 and TRBJ2-7, with a possible D match to TRBD1 (5 bases). Germline V gene sequence: CDR1 LNHDA, CDR2 SQIVND (reference sequence). The CDR3 covers 14 residues. Between the trimmed V and J ends, which lost 2 bases and 0 bases, there was a span of 8 bases. The CDR3 loop is CASSISDNSYEQYF. The CDR3 nucleotides read TGTGCCAGTAGTATATCGGACAACTCCTACGAGCAGTACTTC. Supplemented by reference TRBV19 and TRBJ2-7, the full variable domain reads DGGITQSPKYLFRKEGQNVTLSCEQNLNHDAMYWYRQDPGQGLRLIYYSQIVNDFQKGDIAEGYSVSREKKESFPLTVTSAQKNPTAFYLCASSISDNSYEQYFGPGTRLTVT.

In nucleotides, the CDR3 is TGTGCCAGCAGCGCAGACAGTTTTACTAATGAAAAACTGTTTTTT. This translates into CASSADSFTNEKLFF. The chain links TRBV11-2 to TRBJ1-4; TRBD1 might be the D (5 bases). V lost 5 bases, J lost 2 bases, and 12 bases lay in between. Germline V gene sequence: CDR1 SGHAT, CDR2 FQNNGV. The CDR3 is made up of 15 amino acids.

CDR3 nucleotide sequence: TGTGCCAGCAGCGACCCGGGACTAGCGGGGGCCTCCTACAATGAGCAGTTCTTC. Translation: CASSDPGLAGASYNEQFF. V usage is TRBV9 and J usage is TRBJ2-1; 14 nucleotides line up with TRBD2. The CDR3 is 18 residues long. Unmatched junction bases numbered 5, after V lost 3 bases and J lost 0 bases. Germline CDR1 and CDR2: SGDLS and YYNGEE.

The rearrangement uses TRBV18 and TRBJ2-1, with a possible D match to TRBD2 (6 bases). The V gene's germline CDR1 is KGHSH and CDR2 LQKENI. The CDR3 covers 15 residues. V was pared by 6 bases and J by 8 bases, with 20 bases between. The CDR3 DNA is TGTGCCAGCTCCTTATCGGGAGAAGGTATTGATGAGCAGTTCTTC. Amino acids: CASSLSGEGIDEQFF.

The gene calls are TRBV12-3 or TRBV12-4 and TRBJ1-2; 7 nucleotides match TRBD1. The CDR3 runs 13 residues. Trimming removed 5 bases from V and 5 bases from J; junction bases left unmatched: 5. The CDR3 spells CASSPGQLYGYTF. The CDR3 DNA reads as TGTGCCAGCAGTCCGGGACAGCTTTATGGCTACACCTTC.

The chain combines TRBV3-1 (or the pseudogene TRBV3-2) with TRBJ2-2; possibly TRBD2 for D (5 bases). Germline V CDR1 and CDR2: LGHDT, YNNKEL (reference sequence). Trimming left V 4 bases short and J 7 bases short, with 13 bases between. This CDR3 region has 14 residues. CDR3 loop: CASSRRGENGELFF. CDR3 nucleotides: TGTGCCAGCAGCCGCCGGGGTGAGAACGGGGAGCTGTTTTTT.

This rearrangement joins TRBV7-2 to TRBJ1-6; D uncertain. The ends were cut back, 8 bases at V and 4 bases at J, with 15 bases in the middle. The CDR3 runs 15 residues. Germline V lookup: CDR1 SGHTA, CDR2 FQGNSA. DNA for the CDR3: TGTGCCAGCGCCTTAGGACGGCGGTATAATTCACCCCTCCACTTT. Its translation: CASALGRRYNSPLHF.

This chain connects TRBV30 to TRBJ1-6; D is ambiguous. CDR3 length: 12 amino acids. V was shortened by 3 bases and J by 14 bases, with 14 bases between the two germline ends. Germline loops: CDR1 GTSNPN, CDR2 SVGIG (reference sequence). The DNA of the CDR3 is TGTGCCTGGAGAAAACAAGAATTCACCCTCCACTTT. Its protein product is CAWRKQEFTLHF. Supplemented by reference TRBV30 and TRBJ1-6, the full variable domain reads SQTIHQWPATLVQPVGSPLSLECTVEGTSNPNLYWYRQAAGRGLQLLFYSVGIGQISSEVPQNLSASRPQDRQFILSSKKLLLSDSGFYLCAWRKQEFTLHFGNGTRLTVT.

This clone appeared a few times. This chain's CDR3 is CASSPWAGGGDGYTF. The CDR3 coding sequence is TGTGCCAGCAGCCCCTGGGCAGGGGGCGGCGATGGCTACACCTTC. This chain uses TRBV3-1 (or the pseudogene TRBV3-2) with TRBJ1-2, with TRBD1 identical over 8 bases. The CDR3 length is 15 residues. Germline CDR1 reads LGHDT; CDR2 reads YNNKEL (reference sequence). V lost 4 bases and J lost 6; bases outside the gene matches: 10.

The rearrangement links TRBV5-1 to TRBJ1-2; D perhaps matches TRBD1 (5 bases). The CDR3 runs to 15 residues. Trimming left V 0 bases short and J 5 bases short, with 14 bases between. Germline lookup yields CDR1 SGHRS and CDR2 YFSETQ. Here the CDR3 reads CASSLEAGPMYGYTF. The CDR3 DNA follows: TGCGCCAGCAGCTTGGAGGCGGGGCCGATGTATGGCTACACCTTC.

The rearrangement links TRBV4-1 to TRBJ2-2; 16 bases fit TRBD2. Trimming at V came to 2 bases and at J to 5 bases, leaving 2 bases not matched to a gene. The CDR3 consists of 17 residues. Looked up from germline, CDR1 is MGHRA and CDR2 is YSYEKL. The CDR3 sequence is CASSQPGLAGGTGELFF. In DNA, the CDR3 is TGCGCCAGCAGCCAACCGGGACTAGCGGGGGGGACCGGGGAGCTGTTTTTT.

The chain carries TRBV9 and TRBJ2-1, with TRBD1 as a possible D gene (6 bases). The ends were cut back, 4 bases at V and 0 bases at J, with 8 bases in the middle. CDR1 is SGDLS, CDR2 YYNGEE, per germline. The CDR3 covers 14 residues. The DNA of the CDR3 is TGTGCCAGCAGCCCAGGGGACTCCTACAATGAGCAGTTCTTC. This codes for CASSPGDSYNEQFF.

The V call is TRBV20-1, the J call TRBJ1-1; no definite D call. Trimming stripped 5 bases from V and 6 bases from J, with 10 bases between. CDR1 is DFQATT and CDR2 is SNEGSKA in the germline V gene (reference sequence). The CDR3 spans 11 residues. CDR3 DNA sequence: TGCAGTGCTCCACGAGCGGCTGAAGCTTTCTTT. Encoded protein: CSAPRAAEAFF.

The J gene is TRBJ1-4, the V gene TRBV7-9, with 9 bases aligning to TRBD1. The germline CDR1 and CDR2 sequences are SEHNR and FQNEAQ (reference sequence). This CDR3 is built from 17 residues. The ends lost 4 bases at V and 7 bases at J; junction bases unmatched: 13. The CDR3 is CASSSGQGSASSEKLFF. CDR3 coding DNA: TGTGCCAGCAGCTCCGGACAGGGGTCGGCAAGTAGTGAAAAACTGTTTTTT.

V is TRBV6-2 or TRBV6-3 and J is TRBJ1-2; D might be TRBD1 (5 bases). CDR3 length equals 16 residues. Looked up from germline, CDR1 is MNHEY and CDR2 is SVGEGT. V was clipped by 5 bases and J by 0 bases, with 16 bases between them. DNA of the CDR3: TGTGCCAGCAGTCCCATGGGACTTTCAGCTAACTATGGCTACACCTTC. Amino acids: CASSPMGLSANYGYTF.